This T cell receptor beta chain appears in the sequencing data of a study of regulatory T cells in long-lasting Graves disease. General study points: Less diverse TCR repertoires were seen in persistent Graves' patients than in newly diagnosed ones. Persistent patients had a count of shared public clonotypes (more than 2,500) that exceeded that of new patients (966).

This clonotype was seen only a few times. Its antigen remains unidentified. Combining iRepertoire HTBI primers with Arm-PCR of CDR3 regions, the authors built TCR beta libraries. TCRdb re-analysed the multiplex PCR reads in MiXCR, keeping a single row per CDR3 protein. The table has under 450,000 distinct CDR3 sequences, around 20% seen once. Time point specified: persistent/refractory GD, antithyroid drugs over 5 years with positive TRAb. Generation of the TCR library employed RNA extracted from PBMCs. Here the sequenced sample was peripheral blood mononuclear cells (PBMCs), taken when the disease was refractory, from a patient treated with antithyroid drugs. This receptor was identified in a female donor with Graves disease.

The DNA of the CDR3 is TGTGCCAGCTCACCAGGGACCTATAATTCACCCCTCCACTTT. It yields the protein CASSPGTYNSPLHF. The chain uses TRBV18 and TRBJ1-4; no firm D call. The J call may be wrong; the DNA end is better matched by TRBJ1-6. Germline CDR1 KGHSH, CDR2 LQKENI. CDR3 length: 14 residues.